A single T cell receptor (beta chain) is shown here with its context. The specificity of this receptor is unknown. Base qualities are not recorded, but no much larger clone differs from it by a single base. The germline V gene supplies CDR1 SNHLY and CDR2 FYNNEI. Reading from cysteine to phenylalanine, the CDR3 counts 15 amino acids. Of the read, only the CDR3 DNA is kept; its 45 bases are in frame from base 1. The germline V end is reduced by 4 bases and the J end by 7 bases; junction bases left unmatched: 6. Samples from volunteer blood donors who had recovered from COVID-19 were contributed by a second Seattle source. Each collaborating institution followed its own protocols to collect whole blood in K2EDTA tubes. For TCRbeta analysis, collaborators shipped samples in one of three forms: frozen whole blood, isolated PBMCs, or DNA extracted from either of those sample types. The data were taken from a study of blood T cell repertoires in COVID-19 (dated by TCRdb to the early 2020s). The study in broad terms: Samples covering the acute and convalescent phases of COVID-19 were provided by collaborators in the United States, Italy and Spain. The prospective study material was composed of cDNA or gDNA derived from T cells, B-cell-depleted T cells, or PBMCs. Subjects who had been exposed to COVID-19, were actively infected with it, or had recovered from it provided the deeply sampled blood TCRbeta repertoires that made up the dataset. The repertoires were released in a freely available public database intended as a resource for research on the immune response to SARS-CoV-2. Samples came from the ongoing ImmuneRACE study (first 160 participants) plus 1,254 subjects from 6 global collaborators. Sample metadata almost always included a de-identified subject ID, COVID-19 status, age in years and sex. Where available, HLA class I and class II types were obtained from metadata supplied by the sample provider rather than from assay-based typing.

TCRbeta CDR3 regions were amplified from genomic DNA by means of the immunoSEQ Assay, a bias-controlled multiplex PCR. The authors' pipeline ran thus. Within the assay, amplification of reference gene primers was used to estimate how many nucleated cells each sample contained. To quantify the absolute abundance of each unique TCRbeta CDR3 rearrangement, sequence reads were collapsed and filtered. For each sample, productive Simpson clonality was calculated as the square root of Simpson's diversity index across productive rearrangements. The table was pulled from immuneACCESS by TCRdb, which kept in-frame rearrangements only. Such tables lose some clones; where checked, under half of the loss comes from unresolved V genes, and the rest has no known cause. Clone size and the V and J calls come from that table; the DNA yielded D and trimming. The sample records 200,000 to 250,000 clones, 70% to 90% of which are singletons. The leading ten clones occupy roughly 2.3% of the sample.

Beyond this particular receptor, the publication reports: Clinical and demographic metadata were provided uncurated, with the amount varying by source and participant.

Sequencing was done on a sample of peripheral blood. The sequence links TRBV2 to TRBJ2-1; 11 nucleotides in the junction match TRBD2. This sequence originates from a young man who had recovered from COVID-19. Here is the DNA: TGTGCCAGCAGTGGTATAGCGGGGGGGCAGAATGAGCAGTTCTTC. Translated, this is CASSGIAGGQNEQFF. With all but the CDR3 taken from the reference TRBV2 and TRBJ2-1 genes, the full variable domain is: EPEVTQTPSHQVTQMGQEVILRCVPISNHLYFYWYRQILGQKVEFLVSFYNNEISEKSEIFDDQFSVERPDGSNFTLKIRSTKLEDSAMYFCASSGIAGGQNEQFFGPGTRLTVL.